The 28 T cell receptor beta chains listed next were all sequenced from one sample in a study of vaccination and CD4 T cells after COVID-19. As for treatment: roughly nine-day PBMC culture with coronavirus spike peptide pools or control peptides (ViraFEST assay). Their antigens remain unidentified. The assay that was used to sequence DNA from cultured CD4+ T cells was the Oncomine TCR Beta short-read assay. MiXCR, applied by TCRdb to the PCR reads, yields one record per CDR3 protein. Of over 8,500 distinct CDR3 sequences listed, 65% to 70% were seen once; the top ten hold around 9%. Source: CD4+ T cells from blood, cultured in vitro, taken before SARS-CoV-2 vaccination. The receptor source for this set is a human donor who had recovered from COVID-19.

This chain joins TRBV5-1 and TRBJ1-1, with 7 bases fitting TRBD1. Trimming removed 4 bases from V and 5 bases from J; junction bases left unmatched: 11. The CDR3 contains 15 residues. The germline CDR1 and CDR2 sequences are SGHRS and YFSETQ. The CDR3 protein is CASSPGGTAETEAFF. DNA of the CDR3: TGCGCCAGCAGCCCAGGGGGAACAGCTGAGACTGAAGCTTTCTTT.

The V gene is TRBV7-9, the J gene TRBJ2-1; 8 nucleotides align to TRBD1. This CDR3 has 14 residues. V dropped 3 bases and J dropped 4; count of bases not matched to a gene: 2. In germline, CDR1 is SEHNR, CDR2 FQNEAQ (reference sequence). CDR3 sequence (DNA): TGTGCCAGCAGCTTGGGACAGGTTTACAATGAGCAGTTCTTC. Its protein product is CASSLGQVYNEQFF.

V and J are TRBV6-1 and TRBJ2-1; 7 nucleotides align to TRBD2. The CDR3 extends over 15 amino acids. V lost 7 bases to trimming and J lost 2 bases; unmatched junction nucleotides: 8. The germline V gene has CDR1 MNHNS and CDR2 SASEGT. CDR3 protein: CASKKSSGPYNEQFF. The CDR3 DNA reads as TGTGCCAGCAAGAAATCTAGCGGACCCTACAATGAGCAGTTCTTC.

This chain joins TRBV20-1 and TRBJ2-1; D is unresolved. Trimming cost V 3 bases and J 5 bases, with 17 bases left between them. The CDR3 has 15 amino acids. The germline gives CDR1 DFQATT, CDR2 SNEGSKA (reference sequence). The CDR3 DNA is TGCAGTGCTAGTCAGCTCTCGGTAATGGACAATGAGCAGTTCTTC. Translation: CSASQLSVMDNEQFF.

This clonotype was seen once. The chain uses TRBV7-3 and TRBJ1-1, with D possibly TRBD1 on 5 matching bases. V dropped 1 base and J dropped 4 bases, with 10 bases sitting between them. This CDR3 has 14 amino acids. The germline gives CDR1 SGHTA, CDR2 FQGTGA. The CDR3 bases are TGTGCCAGCAGCTTAAACGGGGGTCTCACTGAAGCTTTCTTT. It encodes CASSLNGGLTEAFF.

CDR3 sequence (DNA): TGTGCCAGCAGGCCGCGGCTAGCGGGACGGAAGAGCACAGATACGCAGTATTTT. Amino acid sequence: CASRPRLAGRKSTDTQYF. The V gene is TRBV7-9, the J gene TRBJ2-3, with 9 bases fitting TRBD2. Germline V CDR1 and CDR2: SEHNR, FQNEAQ (reference sequence). The CDR3 length is 18 residues. Trimming took 6 bases from V and 0 from J; bases not matched to a gene: 13.

The rearrangement uses TRBV18 and TRBJ2-5; no firm D call. Germline loops: CDR1 KGHSH, CDR2 LQKENI. CDR3 length equals 14 residues. Trimming pared 2 bases from V and 3 bases from J, leaving 10 bases between. The CDR3: CASSPRHTEETQYF. In nucleotides, the CDR3 is TGTGCCAGCTCACCAAGACATACCGAAGAGACCCAGTACTTC.

The chain links TRBV20-1 to TRBJ2-1; D call uncertain. This CDR3 has 12 residues. Between the trimmed V and J ends, which lost 3 bases and 9 bases, there was a span of 12 bases. The germline CDR1 and CDR2 sequences are DFQATT and SNEGSKA (reference sequence). This CDR3 is CSASPRVGEQFF. The CDR3 DNA reads as TGCAGTGCTAGCCCCAGAGTTGGTGAGCAGTTCTTC.

The chain employs TRBV11-1 and TRBJ2-2; the D is unclear. V lost 4 bases, J lost 5 bases, and 8 bases lay in between. This CDR3 is 13 amino acids long. Germline CDR1 reads SGHAT; CDR2 reads FQDESV (reference sequence). For the CDR3, the DNA is TGTGCCAGCAGCTACCCGTTTACCGGGGAGCTGTTTTTT. It codes for CASSYPFTGELFF.

The chain carries TRBV20-1 and TRBJ1-5, with D possibly matching TRBD1 (6 bases). Trimming pared 0 bases from V and 7 bases from J, leaving 10 bases between. Germline V gives CDR1 DFQATT, CDR2 SNEGSKA (reference sequence). The CDR3 covers 13 residues. The CDR3 nucleotides are TGCAGTGCTAGAGATGGGGGGGGCCAGCCCCAGCATTTT. Its protein product is CSARDGGGQPQHF.

This chain joins TRBV6-5 and TRBJ1-6; D is undetermined. Germline CDR1 reads MNHEY; CDR2 reads SVGAGI. The germline V and J ends were trimmed by 2 bases and 7 bases, with 6 bases remaining between them. The CDR3 runs to 13 residues. CDR3 residues: CASSYQENSPLHF. The CDR3 DNA reads as TGTGCCAGCAGTTACCAGGAGAATTCACCCCTCCACTTT.

As to this clonotype: A read error may produce the germline difference seen at one junction end. This chain links TRBV27 with TRBJ2-3; D is unresolved. The CDR3 consists of 11 residues. CDR1 is MNHEY, CDR2 SMNVEV, per germline (reference sequence). The DNA of the CDR3 is TGTGCCAGCAGTATATCAGATACGCAGTATTTT. Translated, it gives CASSISDTQYF.

The V gene is TRBV28, the J gene TRBJ1-5; D is uncertain. This CDR3 is 16 amino acids long. Trimming left V 5 bases short and J 0 bases short, with 14 bases between. CDR1 MDHEN and CDR2 SYDVKM come from the germline V gene. The CDR3 sequence is CASSPHGSVSNQPQHF. The CDR3 DNA is TGTGCCAGCAGTCCCCATGGGAGTGTTAGCAATCAGCCCCAGCATTTT. The complete variable domain, with remaining parts taken from reference TRBV28 and TRBJ1-5, reads DVKVTQSSRYLVKRTGEKVFLECVQDMDHENMFWYRQDPGLGLRLIYFSYDVKMKEKGDIPEGYSVSREKKERFSLILESASTNQTSMYLCASSPHGSVSNQPQHFGDGTRLSIL.

Regarding this clonotype: The junction does not match germline at one end; this may be a read error. The chain links TRBV20-1 to TRBJ1-5; 8 nucleotides match TRBD1. Germline V gene lookup returns CDR1 DFQATT and CDR2 SNEGSKA (reference sequence). The CDR3 consists of 14 residues. DNA for the CDR3: TGCAGTGCCAGAGGACAGGGAGGTAATCAGCCCCAGCATTTT. Its translation: CSARGQGGNQPQHF.

The V call is TRBV30, the J call TRBJ1-2; TRBD1 agrees at 9 bases. Looked up from germline, CDR1 is GTSNPN and CDR2 is SVGIG (reference sequence). CDR3 length: 12 amino acids. V was pared by 5 bases and J by 12 bases, with 10 bases of the junction left unmatched. This CDR3 is CAWDRGAPFHTF. The CDR3 nucleotides are TGTGCCTGGGACAGGGGGGCCCCCTTCCACACCTTC. Full variable domain (remainder filled in from reference TRBV30 and TRBJ1-2): SQTIHQWPATLVQPVGSPLSLECTVEGTSNPNLYWYRQAAGRGLQLLFYSVGIGQISSEVPQNLSASRPQDRQFILSSKKLLLSDSGFYLCAWDRGAPFHTFGSGTRLTVV.

The chain is built from TRBV2 and TRBJ1-3, with TRBD1 matching 9 bases. This CDR3 is built from 18 residues. Germline V gene sequence: CDR1 SNHLY, CDR2 FYNNEI. V lost 6 bases to trimming and J lost 3 bases; unmatched junction nucleotides: 15. The CDR3 DNA sequence: TGTGCCAGCAGGAGTGATCCCCGGACAGGGGACGGTGGAAACACCATATATTTT. Translating gives CASRSDPRTGDGGNTIYF.

The rearrangement joins TRBV18 to TRBJ2-7, with TRBD2 identical over 15 bases. With 3 bases clipped from V and 3 bases from J, the junction kept 3 bases outside the gene matches. This CDR3 is built from 16 residues. Germline V CDR1 and CDR2: KGHSH, LQKENI. The CDR3 protein is CASSPPGLAGGYEQYF. The CDR3 region has the DNA TGTGCCAGCTCACCGCCGGGACTAGCGGGGGGCTACGAGCAGTACTTC.

This clonotype is large in the sample. V usage is TRBV6-1 and J usage is TRBJ2-7; 8 bases match TRBD2. CDR1 MNHNS and CDR2 SASEGT come from the germline V gene. V trimming: 5 bases; J trimming: 6 bases; junction bases outside the gene matches: 9. CDR3 size: 14 residues. The DNA of the CDR3 is TGTGCCAGCAGTACAGATACACGGGGGGGCGAGCAGTACTTC. It is translated as CASSTDTRGGEQYF.

The chain uses TRBV19 and TRBJ1-1, with 8 nucleotides matching TRBD1. The CDR3 is 14 amino acids. The V segment lost 5 bases and the J segment 2 bases; nucleotides outside the gene matches: 4. Germline V gene lookup returns CDR1 LNHDA and CDR2 SQIVND (reference sequence). CDR3: CASSGGQGNTEAFF. CDR3 sequence (DNA): TGTGCCAGTAGTGGAGGACAGGGAAACACTGAAGCTTTCTTT.

This chain connects TRBV7-8 to TRBJ2-3; maybe TRBD2 (5 bases). Germline CDR1 and CDR2: SGHVS and FQNEAQ. Trimming removed 4 bases at V and 0 bases at J, with 17 bases between. The CDR3 is 17 residues long. In nucleotides, the CDR3 is TGTGCCAGCAGCTCCCGGATGGGTGCGGGCAGCACAGATACGCAGTATTTT. This gives the protein CASSSRMGAGSTDTQYF.

The CDR3 DNA follows: TGTGCCAGCAGCTTCTTCTTCGGGGAGCTGTTTTTT. Protein product: CASSFFFGELFF. The V gene is TRBV27, the J gene TRBJ2-2; D gene unclear. The CDR3 sequence is 12 residues long. V was trimmed by 6 bases and J by 7 bases, leaving 9 bases between them. Germline V gene data show CDR1 as MNHEY and CDR2 as SMNVEV (reference sequence).

This clonotype has a handful of counts. V gene TRBV6-1 combines with J gene TRBJ1-1, with a weak D call TRBD1 (6 bases). Between the trimmed V and J ends, which lost 6 bases and 2 bases, there was a span of 19 bases. The CDR3 spans 16 residues. The V gene's germline CDR1 is MNHNS and CDR2 SASEGT. CDR3 nucleotides: TGTGCCAGCAGCCCGGGGGGGGGCTTTGGTAACACTGAAGCTTTCTTT. Residues: CASSPGGGFGNTEAFF.

This clonotype was seen once. This rearrangement joins TRBV6-1 to TRBJ2-2; 8 bases align to TRBD2. The J segment lost 7 bases and the V segment lost 6 bases, leaving 10 bases of the junction unmatched. Germline loops: CDR1 MNHNS, CDR2 SASEGT. The CDR3 length is 15 residues. In DNA form, the CDR3 reads TGTGCCAGCAGGCCGCCGGGACTAGTGGGCGGGGAGCTGTTTTTT. Its translation is CASRPPGLVGGELFF.

The table lists this clonotype with a count of one. The V and J genes are TRBV20-1 and TRBJ2-2, with TRBD2 matching 14 bases. Germline V gene data show CDR1 as DFQATT and CDR2 as SNEGSKA (reference sequence). The V and J ends lost 3 bases and 6 bases, in that order; junction bases with no gene match: 3. CDR3 length: 15 amino acids. CDR3 DNA sequence: TGCAGTGCTAGGGGACTAGCGGGAGCGGCCGGGGAGCTGTTTTTT. It codes for CSARGLAGAAGELFF.

The chain links TRBV20-1 to TRBJ2-7, with no clear D. The CDR3 totals 14 residues. V was trimmed by 7 bases and J by 0 bases, leaving 16 bases between them. Germline assignment: CDR1 DFQATT and CDR2 SNEGSKA (reference sequence). The CDR3 DNA reads as TGCAGTGTTGTCGAGGCGAGGAGCTCCTACGAGCAGTACTTC. Its protein is CSVVEARSSYEQYF.

The chain links TRBV2 to TRBJ2-7; TRBD1 is a possible D gene (5 bases). Trimming stripped 10 bases from V and 5 bases from J, with 18 bases between. Germline lookup yields CDR1 SNHLY and CDR2 FYNNEI. This CDR3 comprises 13 residues. CDR3 bases: TGTGCCACCGGTTCCGGCCAGGGCAACGAGCAGTACTTC. Amino acid sequence: CATGSGQGNEQYF.

V is TRBV5-4 and J is TRBJ2-5; no firm D call. With 0 bases removed from V and 2 bases from J, the gap between germline ends came to 5 bases. Germline V lookup: CDR1 SGHNT, CDR2 YYREEE (reference sequence). This CDR3 has 13 amino acids. The CDR3 spells CASSLGVQETQYF. DNA of the CDR3: TGTGCCAGCAGCTTGGGAGTGCAAGAGACCCAGTACTTC.

This sequence joins TRBV24-1 and TRBJ2-5; D unclear. This CDR3 is built from 11 residues. The V and J ends lost 4 bases and 7 bases respectively, with 6 bases between them. The germline CDR1 and CDR2 sequences are KGHDR and SFDVKD. In DNA form, the CDR3 reads TGTGCCACCAGTGACGGCCCGACCCAGTACTTC. Protein sequence: CATSDGPTQYF.